This TCR beta chain was recorded in a study of blood T cell dynamics during melanoma immunotherapy. Across the whole study: Patients with metastatic melanoma got pembrolizumab or nivolumab-ipilimumab as first-line care.

Time point here: week 3, after first cycle of checkpoint inhibitor. Study-level findings and limits: Whether repertoire-driving clones were melanoma-specific could not be determined. Unlike progressors, later disease-control patients had W3 repertoires gaining clonality or diversity.

In germline, CDR1 is SNHLY, CDR2 FYNNEI. The CDR3 consists of 15 residues. V trimming: 8 bases; J trimming: 7 bases; junction bases outside the gene matches: 9. This table comes from immunoSEQ multiplex PCR, and its TCRdb copy is limited to in-frame clones, with some not included. This table has 14,000 to 15,000 clones, approximately 90% appearing once. In the case of this clone: No antigen is known for it.

Here the sequenced sample was blood, taken from a patient treated with checkpoint blockade. The chain is built from TRBV2 and TRBJ2-1; 12 bases map to TRBD2. The clonotype was recovered from a human donor with melanoma. DNA for the CDR3: TGTGCCAGCGGAATACTAGCGGGGGGTGGGAATGAGCAGTTCTTC. Translated: CASGILAGGGNEQFF. The variable domain in full, completed from reference TRBV2 and TRBJ2-1, reads EPEVTQTPSHQVTQMGQEVILRCVPISNHLYFYWYRQILGQKVEFLVSFYNNEISEKSEIFDDQFSVERPDGSNFTLKIRSTKLEDSAMYFCASGILAGGGNEQFFGPGTRLTVL.